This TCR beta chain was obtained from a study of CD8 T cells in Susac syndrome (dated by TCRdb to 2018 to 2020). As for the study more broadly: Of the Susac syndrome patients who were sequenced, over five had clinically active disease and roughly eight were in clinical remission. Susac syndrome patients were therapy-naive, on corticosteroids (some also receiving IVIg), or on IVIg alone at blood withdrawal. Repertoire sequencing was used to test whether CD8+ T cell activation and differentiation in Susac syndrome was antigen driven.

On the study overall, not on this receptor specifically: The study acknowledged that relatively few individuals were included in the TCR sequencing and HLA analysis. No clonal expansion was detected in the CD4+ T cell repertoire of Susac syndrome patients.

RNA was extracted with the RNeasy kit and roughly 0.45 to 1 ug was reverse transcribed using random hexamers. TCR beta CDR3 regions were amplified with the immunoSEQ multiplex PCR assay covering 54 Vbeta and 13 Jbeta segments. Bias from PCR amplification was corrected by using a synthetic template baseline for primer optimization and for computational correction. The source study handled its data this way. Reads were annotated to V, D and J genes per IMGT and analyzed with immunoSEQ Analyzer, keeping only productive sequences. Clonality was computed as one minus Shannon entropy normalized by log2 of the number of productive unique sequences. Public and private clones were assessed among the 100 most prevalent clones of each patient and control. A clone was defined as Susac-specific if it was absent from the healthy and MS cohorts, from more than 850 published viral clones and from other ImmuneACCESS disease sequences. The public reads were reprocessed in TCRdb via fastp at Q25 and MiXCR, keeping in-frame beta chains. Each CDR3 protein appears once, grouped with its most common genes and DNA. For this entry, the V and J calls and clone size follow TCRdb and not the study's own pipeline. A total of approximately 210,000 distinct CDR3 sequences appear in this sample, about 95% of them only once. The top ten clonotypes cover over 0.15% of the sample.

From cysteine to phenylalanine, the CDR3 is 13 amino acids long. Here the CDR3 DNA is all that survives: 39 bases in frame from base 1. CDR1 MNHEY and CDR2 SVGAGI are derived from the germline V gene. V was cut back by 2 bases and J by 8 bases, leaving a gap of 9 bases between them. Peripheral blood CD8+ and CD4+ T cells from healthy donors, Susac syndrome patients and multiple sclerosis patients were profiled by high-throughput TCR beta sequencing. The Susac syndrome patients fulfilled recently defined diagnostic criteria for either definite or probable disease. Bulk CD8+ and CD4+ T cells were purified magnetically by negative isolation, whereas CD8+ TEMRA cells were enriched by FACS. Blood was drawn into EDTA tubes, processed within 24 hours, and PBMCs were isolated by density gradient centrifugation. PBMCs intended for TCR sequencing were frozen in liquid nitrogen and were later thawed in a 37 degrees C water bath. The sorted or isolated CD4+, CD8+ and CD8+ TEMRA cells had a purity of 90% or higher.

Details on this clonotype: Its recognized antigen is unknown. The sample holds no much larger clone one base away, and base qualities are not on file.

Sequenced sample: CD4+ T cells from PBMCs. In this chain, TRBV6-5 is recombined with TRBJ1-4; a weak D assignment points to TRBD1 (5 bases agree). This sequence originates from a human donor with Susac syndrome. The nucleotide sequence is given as TGTGCCAGCAGTTACAGGGGAGGGGAAAAACTGTTTTTT. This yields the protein CASSYRGGEKLFF.